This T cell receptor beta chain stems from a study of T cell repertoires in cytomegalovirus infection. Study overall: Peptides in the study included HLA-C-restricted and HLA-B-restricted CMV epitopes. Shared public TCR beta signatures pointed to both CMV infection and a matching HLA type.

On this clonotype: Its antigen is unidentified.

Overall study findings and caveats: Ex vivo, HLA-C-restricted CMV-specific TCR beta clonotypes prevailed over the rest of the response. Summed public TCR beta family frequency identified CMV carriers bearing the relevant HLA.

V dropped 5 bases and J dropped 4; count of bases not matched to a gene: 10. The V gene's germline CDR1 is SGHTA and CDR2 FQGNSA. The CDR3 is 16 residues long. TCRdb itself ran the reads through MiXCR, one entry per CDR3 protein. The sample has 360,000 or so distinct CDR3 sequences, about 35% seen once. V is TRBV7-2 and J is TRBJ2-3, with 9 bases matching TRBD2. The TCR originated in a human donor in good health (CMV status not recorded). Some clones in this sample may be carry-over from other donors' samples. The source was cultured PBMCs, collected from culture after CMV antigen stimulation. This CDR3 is CASSPLAGGSPDTQYF. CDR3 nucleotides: TGTGCCAGCAGCCCCTTGGCGGGAGGGAGCCCAGATACGCAGTATTTT.